These 29 T cell receptor beta chains were all obtained from the same sample, sequenced in a study of cytotoxic CD8 clonotypes in ibrutinib-treated CLL. Repertoires were generated with immunoSEQ multiplex PCR, while TCRdb's copy carries only in-frame clones and drops some. The sample carries about 140,000 clones, 70% to 85% recorded once. Material: PBMCs, obtained after 12 months of ibrutinib treatment. The receptors were gathered from a human donor with chronic lymphocytic leukemia.

This chain uses TRBV5-1 with TRBJ2-7; D gene ambiguous. Germline V CDR1 and CDR2: SGHRS, YFSETQ. With 4 bases removed from V and 4 bases from J, the gap between germline ends came to 18 bases. The CDR3 spans 15 residues. CDR3: CASSPGAETEYEQYF. CDR3 in DNA: TGCGCCAGCAGCCCCGGAGCAGAAACCGAATACGAGCAGTACTTC.

V and J are TRBV10-3 and TRBJ1-1; D may be TRBD1 (5 bases). The V end lost 7 bases, the J end lost 0 bases, and 12 bases lay between the germline ends. This CDR3 comprises 14 residues. Germline values: CDR1 ENHRY, CDR2 SYGVKD. The CDR3 region is CAIKVDSLNTEAFF. The CDR3 region has the DNA TGTGCCATCAAAGTAGACAGCTTGAACACTGAAGCTTTCTTT.

This chain uses TRBV18 with TRBJ2-7; D possibly corresponds to TRBD2 (6 bases). CDR3 length equals 15 residues. Trimming removed 2 bases at V and 5 bases at J, with 16 bases between. CDR1 and CDR2 (germline): KGHSH, LQKENI. The CDR3 DNA reads TGTGCCAGCTCACCAGTGGAGGGCATGAGAAACGAGCAGTACTTC. Translated, it gives CASSPVEGMRNEQYF.

This clone was seen a handful of times. The chain couples TRBV27 to TRBJ1-1; the D gene is possibly TRBD1 (6 bases). CDR1 is MNHEY, CDR2 SMNVEV, per germline (reference sequence). The V and J ends lost 11 bases and 0 bases respectively, with 16 bases between them. The CDR3 has 14 amino acids. The CDR3 coding sequence is TGTGCCGCACACGGGGGCCCCATGAACACTGAAGCTTTCTTT. Translation: CAAHGGPMNTEAFF.

This chain uses TRBV4-1 with TRBJ1-2, with D perhaps matching TRBD1 (5 bases). The V end was cut by 0 bases, the J end by 8 bases, with 13 bases between. CDR1 is MGHRA and CDR2 is YSYEKL in the germline V gene. The CDR3 contains 14 residues. DNA of the CDR3: TGCGCCAGCAGCCAAGAAGTGGGGGTGCGCGGCTACACCTTC. Translating gives CASSQEVGVRGYTF.

This chain joins TRBV19 and TRBJ2-7; either TRBD1 or TRBD2 may supply D (5 bases each). The CDR3 is made up of 14 amino acids. The germline V and J ends were trimmed by 5 bases and 3 bases, with 14 bases remaining between them. Looked up from germline, CDR1 is LNHDA and CDR2 is SQIVND (reference sequence). CDR3 sequence (DNA): TGTGCCAGTAGTCCGTGGGGGACCCTCTACGAGCAGTACTTC. It translates to CASSPWGTLYEQYF. Using reference TRBV19 and TRBJ2-7 for the parts outside the CDR3, the full variable domain is DGGITQSPKYLFRKEGQNVTLSCEQNLNHDAMYWYRQDPGQGLRLIYYSQIVNDFQKGDIAEGYSVSREKKESFPLTVTSAQKNPTAFYLCASSPWGTLYEQYFGPGTRLTVT.

This clone showed up just once. The chain employs TRBV28 and TRBJ1-5; no clear D. The CDR3 spans 13 residues. With 8 bases removed from V and 6 bases from J, the gap between germline ends came to 14 bases. Germline V gives CDR1 MDHEN, CDR2 SYDVKM. The CDR3: CASVGGSVQPQHF. The DNA for the CDR3 is TGTGCCAGCGTTGGTGGTTCTGTTCAGCCCCAGCATTTT.

The chain recombines TRBV6-5 with TRBJ1-2; 11 bases match TRBD1. J gave up 3 bases and V 1 base, and 4 bases lay outside the gene matches. The CDR3 spans 16 residues. The germline gives CDR1 MNHEY, CDR2 SVGAGI. In DNA, the CDR3 is TGTGCCAGCAGTTACTTGCGGACAGGGGGCGACTATGGCTACACCTTC. Translating gives CASSYLRTGGDYGYTF.

The chain carries TRBV19 and TRBJ1-4; D is perhaps TRBD1 (5 bases). The CDR3 has 14 amino acids. The V end was cut by 7 bases, the J end by 5 bases, with 14 bases between. Looked up from germline, CDR1 is LNHDA and CDR2 is SQIVND (reference sequence). The CDR3 protein is CASTKDSRNEKLFF. For the CDR3, the DNA is TGTGCCAGTACGAAAGACAGTAGGAATGAAAAACTGTTTTTT. The entire variable domain, with the rest obtained from reference TRBV19 and TRBJ1-4, is as follows: DGGITQSPKYLFRKEGQNVTLSCEQNLNHDAMYWYRQDPGQGLRLIYYSQIVNDFQKGDIAEGYSVSREKKESFPLTVTSAQKNPTAFYLCASTKDSRNEKLFFGSGTQLSVL.

The genes are TRBV27 and TRBJ1-5; no firm D call. Germline CDR1 reads MNHEY; CDR2 reads SMNVEV (reference sequence). V lost 6 bases to trimming and J lost 1 base, with 7 bases between them. The CDR3 loop spans 13 amino acids. This CDR3 reads CASRSASNQPQHF. CDR3 nucleotides: TGTGCCAGCAGATCAGCAAGCAATCAGCCCCAGCATTTT.

This clone occurred a few times. This rearrangement joins TRBV18 to TRBJ1-2; no clear D gene. Germline V CDR1 and CDR2: KGHSH, LQKENI. The CDR3 contains 12 residues. Trimming stripped 3 bases from V and 7 bases from J, with 9 bases between. Here the CDR3 reads CASSPSISGYTF. The CDR3 DNA follows: TGTGCCAGCTCACCGAGTATCAGTGGCTACACCTTC.

This clone was counted once. J is TRBJ2-7 and V is TRBV25-1, with a tentative D call TRBD2 (6 bases). This CDR3 has 14 residues. The V gene lost 7 bases and the J gene lost 3 bases, with 16 bases spanning the gap. Germline-derived CDR1 and CDR2 are MGHDK and SYGVNS. CDR3 nucleotide sequence: TGTGCCAGCACACGAGGAGGGTCTGACTACGAGCAGTACTTC. This gives the protein CASTRGGSDYEQYF.

The table lists this clone with a few counts. CDR3 protein: CSASLAGDAGELFF. The CDR3 DNA sequence: TGCAGCGCCTCGCTAGCGGGAGACGCCGGGGAGCTGTTTTTT. The rearrangement joins TRBV29-1 to TRBJ2-2, with TRBD2 matching over 10 bases. CDR3 length equals 14 residues. CDR1 is SQVTM, CDR2 ANQGSEA, per germline. V gave up 7 bases and J gave up 6 bases; unmatched junction bases: 8.

The chain combines TRBV5-1 with TRBJ1-1; TRBD1 matches 8 bases. Per the germline V gene, CDR1 is SGHRS and CDR2 is YFSETQ. V shed 0 bases and J 7 bases; nucleotides not matched to a gene: 2. This CDR3 comprises 13 residues. The CDR3, as DNA: TGCGCCAGCAGCTTGGCAGGGGGCTTTGAAGCTTTCTTT. Protein sequence: CASSLAGGFEAFF.

This chain connects TRBV7-2 to TRBJ1-1, with D possibly TRBD1 on 5 matching bases. This CDR3 has 13 amino acids. V was shortened by 3 bases and J by 4 bases, with 9 bases between the two germline ends. CDR1 is SGHTA and CDR2 is FQGNSA in the germline V gene. The CDR3 region is CASSFTRATEAFF. The CDR3 bases are TGTGCCAGCAGCTTCACCAGGGCCACTGAAGCTTTCTTT.

For this clone: A much larger clone lies a single base off, so this may be a read error. The rearrangement joins TRBV29-1 to TRBJ1-5; D is undetermined. The CDR3 has 13 residues. The V gene lost 1 base and the J gene lost 0 bases, with 4 bases spanning the gap. Germline CDR1 is SQVTM and CDR2 is ANQGSEA. The CDR3 DNA is TGCAGCGTTGAAGGGGGTAGCAATCAGCCCCAGCATTTT. Translating gives CSVEGGSNQPQHF. Based on the CDR3 plus reference TRBV29-1 and TRBJ1-5, the full variable domain is SAVISQKPSRDICQRGTSLTIQCQVDSQVTMMFWYRQQPGQSLTLIATANQGSEATYESGFVIDKFPISRPNLTFSTLTVSNMSPEDSSIYLCSVEGGSNQPQHFGDGTRLSIL.

This chain uses TRBV28 with TRBJ2-7; D gene ambiguous. CDR1 MDHEN and CDR2 SYDVKM come from the germline V gene. Trimming shortened V by 10 bases and J by 3 bases, and 13 bases separated the two germline ends. CDR3 length: 12 residues. The CDR3, as DNA: TGTGCCACGGTTGGTACGGACTACGAGCAGTACTTC. Protein product: CATVGTDYEQYF.

The rearrangement uses TRBV30 and TRBJ2-3, with 12 bases identical to TRBD1. CDR1 and CDR2 from the germline V gene are GTSNPN and SVGIG (reference sequence). V gave up 0 bases and J gave up 6 bases; unmatched junction bases: 7. The CDR3 is 16 residues long. The DNA of the CDR3 is TGTGCCTGGAGTGTATACTGGGACAGGGGGCAGGATACGCAGTATTTT. As protein: CAWSVYWDRGQDTQYF.

This clone was detected only a few times. This chain joins TRBV27 and TRBJ2-7; TRBD1 is a possible D gene (6 bases). Per the germline V gene, CDR1 is MNHEY and CDR2 is SMNVEV (reference sequence). This CDR3 has 13 residues. The V end was cut by 5 bases, the J end by 10 bases, with 18 bases between. CDR3 sequence: CASSAFSGTYQYF. In DNA, the CDR3 is TGTGCCAGCAGTGCCTTCTCGGGGACATATCAGTACTTC.

The V and J genes are TRBV30 and TRBJ1-6; D call uncertain. V was shortened by 1 base and J by 7 bases, with 8 bases between the two germline ends. Per germline, CDR1 GTSNPN and CDR2 SVGIG (reference sequence). The CDR3 is made up of 13 amino acids. The CDR3 sequence is CAWSGQSNSPLHF. In nucleotides, the CDR3 is TGTGCCTGGAGTGGTCAGAGCAATTCACCCCTCCACTTT.

The CDR3 sequence is CASSQVPGDNYGYTF. The DNA of the CDR3 is TGCGCCAGCAGCCAAGTGCCAGGGGACAACTATGGCTACACCTTC. This chain connects TRBV4-3 to TRBJ1-2; the D gene is possibly TRBD1 (6 bases). This CDR3 is 15 amino acids long. The V and J ends lost 1 base and 2 bases respectively, with 11 bases between them. Germline CDR1 is LGHNA and CDR2 is YSLEER.

The V gene is TRBV18, the J gene TRBJ1-1; no reliable D call. Trimming shortened V by 3 bases and J by 0 bases, and 5 bases separated the two germline ends. Looked up from germline, CDR1 is KGHSH and CDR2 is LQKENI. The CDR3 extends over 13 amino acids. For the CDR3, the DNA is TGTGCCAGCTCACCGGAAATGAACACTGAAGCTTTCTTT. Translation gives CASSPEMNTEAFF.

This clone showed up many times. This rearrangement joins TRBV4-2 to TRBJ2-7; D is possibly TRBD2 (5 bases). The germline V gene has CDR1 LGHNA and CDR2 YNFKEQ. The germline V and J ends were trimmed by 0 bases and 2 bases, with 5 bases remaining between them. This CDR3 spans 13 amino acids. The DNA for the CDR3 is TGTGCCAGCAGCCAAGAGAGGGCCTACGAGCAGTACTTC. It encodes CASSQERAYEQYF.

The chain uses TRBV5-1 and TRBJ2-7; no reliable D call. Germline values: CDR1 SGHRS, CDR2 YFSETQ. This CDR3 is built from 13 residues. V lost 3 bases and J lost 0, with 7 bases in between. The CDR3 spells CASSYSVSYEQYF. In nucleotides, the CDR3 is TGCGCCAGCAGCTACAGCGTCTCCTACGAGCAGTACTTC. The entire variable domain, with the rest obtained from reference TRBV5-1 and TRBJ2-7, is as follows: KAGVTQTPRYLIKTRGQQVTLSCSPISGHRSVSWYQQTPGQGLQFLFEYFSETQRNKGNFPGRFSGRQFSNSRSEMNVSTLELGDSALYLCASSYSVSYEQYFGPGTRLTVT.

The chain couples TRBV9 to TRBJ2-3, with 8 bases lining up with TRBD1. The CDR3 runs to 15 residues. The ends lost 2 bases at V and 5 bases at J; junction bases unmatched: 7. Germline CDR1 SGDLS, CDR2 YYNGEE. The chain's CDR3 is CASSVEQGGVDTQYF. The CDR3 nucleotides read TGTGCCAGCAGCGTTGAACAGGGGGGAGTAGATACGCAGTATTTT.

The chain uses TRBV15 and TRBJ2-1; D is unresolved. The CDR3 totals 13 residues. Germline V lookup: CDR1 LNHNV, CDR2 YYDKDF (reference sequence). V was trimmed by 5 bases and J by 10 bases, leaving 15 bases between them. The CDR3 DNA is TGTGCCACCAGCGCCGACTTGTTGGCGGAGCAGTTCTTC. Its protein product is CATSADLLAEQFF. The entire variable domain, with the rest obtained from reference TRBV15 and TRBJ2-1, is as follows: DAMVIQNPRYQVTQFGKPVTLSCSQTLNHNVMYWYQQKSSQAPKLLFHYYDKDFNNEADTPDNFQSRRPNTSFCFLDIRSPGLGDTAMYLCATSADLLAEQFFGPGTRLTVL.

This clone turned up a few times. The rearrangement links TRBV6-5 to TRBJ1-2; the match to TRBD1 covers 7 bases. Germline CDR1 and CDR2: MNHEY and SVGAGI. The CDR3 spans 14 residues. After removal of 5 bases from V and 4 bases from J, the junction contained 7 bases not matched to a gene. CDR3 in DNA: TGTGCCAGCAGTCCCGGGACAGACATCTATGGCTACACCTTC. Amino acids: CASSPGTDIYGYTF.

The rearrangement links TRBV19 to TRBJ1-1; no clear D gene. CDR3 size: 13 residues. V lost 1 base, J lost 3 bases, and 6 bases lay in between. Germline CDR1 and CDR2: LNHDA and SQIVND (reference sequence). CDR3 coding DNA: TGTGCCAGTAGTATAGGAGGCTACACTGAAGCTTTCTTT. Its protein product is CASSIGGYTEAFF.

The rearrangement joins TRBV14 to TRBJ2-4; D is uncertain. V was pared by 1 base and J by 8 bases, with 6 bases between. Per the germline V gene, CDR1 is SGHDN and CDR2 is FVKESK. The CDR3 consists of 12 residues. CDR3 DNA sequence: TGTGCCAGCAGCCAAGTTTCGGACATTCAGTACTTC. This sequence encodes CASSQVSDIQYF.